Described below is a single T cell receptor beta chain sequence and its context. This sample is drawn from a study of cytomegalovirus exposure and HLA in healthy donors. Whole-study context: Earlier, 95 million to 130 million unique TCR beta sequences were recovered from about 179 million T cells by an analysis. Early released data comprised around 79 million unique TCRs from HLA-typed donors.

This CDR3 is built from 14 residues. The germline V gene has CDR1 SGHTA and CDR2 FQGNSA. Trimming at V came to 8 bases and at J to 2 bases, leaving 3 bases not matched to a gene. Both 60 Vbeta primers and 13 Jbeta primers went into the PCR. The data were produced by immunoSEQ multiplex PCR, yet TCRdb's version contains in-frame clones alone and is incomplete. This table has 90,000 to 120,000 clones, more than 70% appearing once. This TCR derives from a man in his late teens or twenties in good health and CMV-seronegative. Sequenced input: PBMCs. The J gene is TRBJ2-1, the V gene TRBV7-2, with TRBD2 matching over 10 bases. The CDR3: CASLAGGPYNEQFF. The CDR3 nucleotides are TGTGCCAGCTTAGCGGGGGGCCCCTACAATGAGCAGTTCTTC.